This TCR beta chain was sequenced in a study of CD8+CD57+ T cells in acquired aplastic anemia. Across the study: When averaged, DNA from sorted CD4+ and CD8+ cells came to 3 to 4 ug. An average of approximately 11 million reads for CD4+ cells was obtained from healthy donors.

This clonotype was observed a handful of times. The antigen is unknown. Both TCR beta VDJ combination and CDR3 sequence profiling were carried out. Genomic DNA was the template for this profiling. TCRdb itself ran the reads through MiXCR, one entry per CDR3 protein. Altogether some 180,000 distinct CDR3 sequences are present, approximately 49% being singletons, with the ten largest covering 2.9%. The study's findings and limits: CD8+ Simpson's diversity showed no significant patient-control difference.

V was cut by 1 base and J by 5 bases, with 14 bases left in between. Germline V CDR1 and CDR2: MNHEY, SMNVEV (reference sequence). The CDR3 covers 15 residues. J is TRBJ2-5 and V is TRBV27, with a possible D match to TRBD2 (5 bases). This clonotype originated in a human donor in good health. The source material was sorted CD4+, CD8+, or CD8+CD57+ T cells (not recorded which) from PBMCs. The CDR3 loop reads CASSLLGEGKETQYF. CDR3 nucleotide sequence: TGTGCCAGCAGTTTATTGGGAGAAGGGAAGGAGACCCAGTACTTC.